Presented here are 28 T cell receptor beta chains from one specimen sequenced in a study of T cell changes during pregnancy in multiple sclerosis (dated by TCRdb to 2018 to 2020). The method was the immunoSEQ multiplex PCR assay. The immuneACCESS repertoire file appears here via TCRdb, limited to in-frame rearrangements. These files lack a portion of the clones; in checked studies, under half of the deficit traces to unresolved V genes, and the cause of the others is not known. Counted in this sample were 90,000 to 120,000 clones; 85% to 95% of them appeared once. Less than 0.85% of the sample belongs to the ten largest clones. Sequencing was performed on peripheral blood, taken in the third trimester of pregnancy. These receptor sequences come from a female donor in good health, enrolled as a control in a pregnancy study.

V gene TRBV6-1 combines with J gene TRBJ1-1; 7 bases align to TRBD1. The CDR3 sequence is 14 residues long. Germline V gene data show CDR1 as MNHNS and CDR2 as SASEGT. The V and J ends lost 7 bases and 4 bases, in that order; junction bases with no gene match: 9. The CDR3 nucleotides are TGTGCCAGCACTGAGGGGGCCGCGGGCACTGAAGCTTTCTTT. Protein product: CASTEGAAGTEAFF.

The chain is built from TRBV19 and TRBJ1-4; a possible D gene is TRBD1 (5 bases). CDR1 is LNHDA and CDR2 is SQIVND in the germline V gene (reference sequence). The CDR3 length is 15 residues. The V end lost 7 bases, the J end lost 3 bases, and 15 bases lay between the germline ends. The CDR3 coding sequence is TGTGCCAGTAATTCGCCGGGACTAGCTAATGAAAAACTGTTTTTT. Protein: CASNSPGLANEKLFF.

This clone was counted once. The chain links TRBV12-1 to TRBJ1-2; the D call of TRBD1 is as the table states it, not checked on the DNA. TRBV12-1 is recorded as a pseudogene. The CDR3 loop spans 14 amino acids. The chain's CDR3 is CASSTTGGDYGYTF. CDR3 coding DNA: TGTGCCAGCAGCACGACAGGGGGAGACTATGGCTACACCTTC.

The rearrangement uses TRBV7-2 and TRBJ1-3; 9 bases line up with TRBD1. V lost 5 bases to trimming and J lost 3 bases; unmatched junction nucleotides: 8. This CDR3 has 16 amino acids. CDR1 and CDR2 from the germline V gene are SGHTA and FQGNSA. CDR3: CASSTSRTGVGNTIYF. The CDR3 nucleotides are TGTGCCAGCAGCACCTCGCGGACAGGGGTTGGAAACACCATATATTTT. Supplemented by reference TRBV7-2 and TRBJ1-3, the full variable domain reads GAGVSQSPSNKVTEKGKDVELRCDPISGHTALYWYRQSLGQGLEFLIYFQGNSAPDKSGLPSDRFSAERTGGSVSTLTIQRTQQEDSAVYLCASSTSRTGVGNTIYFGEGSWLTVV.

The chain uses TRBV5-1 and TRBJ2-2; TRBD2 matches 11 bases. Looked up from germline, CDR1 is SGHRS and CDR2 is YFSETQ. V was pared by 4 bases and J by 0 bases, with 2 bases of the junction left unmatched. The CDR3 is 16 amino acids. The CDR3 loop reads CASSVAGGSNTGELFF. In DNA, the CDR3 is TGCGCCAGCAGCGTAGCGGGGGGGTCGAACACCGGGGAGCTGTTTTTT. Full variable domain (rest looked up from reference TRBV5-1 and TRBJ2-2): KAGVTQTPRYLIKTRGQQVTLSCSPISGHRSVSWYQQTPGQGLQFLFEYFSETQRNKGNFPGRFSGRQFSNSRSEMNVSTLELGDSALYLCASSVAGGSNTGELFFGEGSRLTVL.

CDR3 in amino acids: CASSARVANEKLFF. The CDR3 coding sequence is TGTGCCAGCAGTGCGAGGGTAGCTAATGAAAAACTGTTTTTT. The rearrangement uses TRBV9 and TRBJ1-4; no clear D gene. The V end lost 5 bases, the J end lost 3 bases, and 11 bases lay between the germline ends. CDR3 length equals 14 residues. Germline V CDR1 and CDR2: SGDLS, YYNGEE.

V is TRBV9 and J is TRBJ1-2; 10 bases map to TRBD1. Trimming removed 3 bases from V and 4 bases from J; junction bases left unmatched: 9. Germline CDR1 reads SGDLS; CDR2 reads YYNGEE. CDR3 length: 16 residues. DNA for the CDR3: TGTGCCAGCAGCGCCCAGGGACAGGGGATACTCTATGGCTACACCTTC. Its translation: CASSAQGQGILYGYTF.

V usage is TRBV7-2 and J usage is TRBJ1-4; no reliable D call. The CDR3 is 14 amino acids. Trimming shortened V by 3 bases and J by 7 bases, and 12 bases separated the two germline ends. Germline V CDR1 and CDR2: SGHTA, FQGNSA. CDR3 residues: CASSFLTGGEKLFF. The CDR3 DNA is TGTGCCAGCAGCTTCTTGACCGGCGGTGAAAAACTGTTTTTT.

This chain connects TRBV30 to TRBJ1-2, with no clear D. The V end was cut by 8 bases, the J end by 4 bases, with 11 bases between. CDR1 is GTSNPN and CDR2 is SVGIG in the germline V gene (reference sequence). The CDR3 is 11 residues long. The CDR3 bases are TGTGCCGATAGGGAGGTCTATGGCTACACCTTC. It encodes CADREVYGYTF.

This rearrangement joins TRBV9 to TRBJ1-1; D not resolved. Germline V lookup: CDR1 SGDLS, CDR2 YYNGEE. The CDR3 covers 17 residues. Deletions cut 0 bases from V and 5 bases from J, with 20 bases between. The CDR3 DNA reads as TGTGCCAGCAGCGTAGTGGAGAACAGCGGGCGCGGGACTGAAGCTTTCTTT. It codes for CASSVVENSGRGTEAFF.

V is TRBV7-2 and J is TRBJ2-3, with 16 bases aligning to TRBD2. Trimming cost V 5 bases and J 2 bases; bases outside gene matches: 4. The CDR3 runs 17 residues. Germline V gene lookup returns CDR1 SGHTA and CDR2 FQGNSA. The CDR3 sequence is CASSPGLAGGPTDTQYF. The CDR3 nucleotides read TGTGCCAGCAGCCCGGGACTAGCGGGGGGGCCCACAGATACGCAGTATTTT.

This clone was detected only a few times. CDR3: CASSSGPEKGQPQHF. The CDR3 DNA follows: TGTGCCAGCAGCAGCGGACCGGAAAAAGGTCAGCCCCAGCATTTT. The J gene is TRBJ1-5, the V gene TRBV7-9; D is uncertain. This CDR3 contains 15 residues. Trimming removed 5 bases at V and 6 bases at J, with 17 bases between. Looked up from germline, CDR1 is SEHNR and CDR2 is FQNEAQ (reference sequence). Using reference TRBV7-9 and TRBJ1-5 for the parts outside the CDR3, the full variable domain is DTGVSQNPRHKITKRGQNVTFRCDPISEHNRLYWYRQTLGQGPEFLTYFQNEAQLEKSRLLSDRFSAERPKGSFSTLEIQRTEQGDSAMYLCASSSGPEKGQPQHFGDGTRLSIL.

DNA for the CDR3: TGTGCCAGCCACCCAGCGGGGACGACTAATGAAAAACTGTTTTTT. This encodes CASHPAGTTNEKLFF. The chain joins TRBV18 to TRBJ1-4; possibly TRBD1 for D (5 bases). CDR1 and CDR2 from the germline V gene are KGHSH and LQKENI. The CDR3 runs 15 residues. V lost 8 bases and J 2 bases, leaving 15 bases between the germline ends. The full variable domain, its missing parts supplied by reference TRBV18 and TRBJ1-4, is NAGVMQNPRHLVRRRGQEARLRCSPMKGHSHVYWYRQLPEEGLKFMVYLQKENIIDESGMPKERFSAEFPKEGPSILRIQQVVRGDSAAYFCASHPAGTTNEKLFFGSGTQLSVL.

The DNA of the CDR3 is TGTGCCAGCAGCCCGACTTCTTGGGGGCAAAAAGGCTACACCTTC. This codes for CASSPTSWGQKGYTF. The chain has TRBV5-6 and TRBJ1-2; D might be TRBD1 (6 bases). V dropped 4 bases and J dropped 8 bases, with 21 bases sitting between them. The germline V gene has CDR1 SGHDT and CDR2 YYEEEE. The CDR3 runs 15 residues.

The chain is built from TRBV10-3 and TRBJ1-1; 9 bases are a match to TRBD1. Germline V gene lookup returns CDR1 ENHRY and CDR2 SYGVKD. This CDR3 is built from 16 residues. The V gene end was trimmed by 6 bases and the J gene end by 4 bases; junction bases not matched to a gene: 12. CDR3 loop: CAISSGTGTTTTEAFF. DNA of the CDR3: TGTGCCATCAGCTCCGGGACAGGGACCACGACCACTGAAGCTTTCTTT.

This clone was seen a handful of times. The gene calls are TRBV7-2 and TRBJ2-7; D might be TRBD2 (7 bases). The CDR3 consists of 15 residues. Germline V gene lookup returns CDR1 SGHTA and CDR2 FQGNSA. V was trimmed by 2 bases and J by 6 bases, leaving 17 bases between them. Here the CDR3 DNA reads TGTGCCAGCAGCTTATCGGGGGGCGGAGTGCGCGAGCAGTACTTC. Protein: CASSLSGGGVREQYF. Using reference TRBV7-2 and TRBJ2-7 for the parts outside the CDR3, the full variable domain is GAGVSQSPSNKVTEKGKDVELRCDPISGHTALYWYRQSLGQGLEFLIYFQGNSAPDKSGLPSDRFSAERTGGSVSTLTIQRTQQEDSAVYLCASSLSGGGVREQYFGPGTRLTVT.

This chain uses TRBV7-9 with TRBJ1-5; weak D call: TRBD1 (6 bases). The CDR3 has 14 amino acids. CDR1 is SEHNR and CDR2 is FQNEAQ in the germline V gene (reference sequence). The V and J ends lost 5 bases and 4 bases respectively, with 12 bases between them. The CDR3 region is CASSTTGSNQPQHF. The CDR3 DNA reads as TGTGCCAGCAGCACCACAGGGTCAAATCAGCCCCAGCATTTT.

The gene calls are TRBV4-3 and TRBJ1-5, with no clear D. In germline, CDR1 is LGHNA, CDR2 YSLEER. The V gene lost 0 bases and the J gene lost 0 bases, with 12 bases spanning the gap. The CDR3 totals 17 residues. CDR3 bases: TGCGCCAGCAGCCAAGAAAGAACAGACTATAGCAATCAGCCCCAGCATTTT. This sequence encodes CASSQERTDYSNQPQHF.

This sequence joins TRBV4-3 and TRBJ1-1, with no clear D. The CDR3 totals 18 residues. With 0 bases removed from V and 4 bases from J, the gap between germline ends came to 21 bases. The germline V gene encodes CDR1 LGHNA and CDR2 YSLEER. Here the CDR3 DNA reads TGCGCCAGCAGCCAAGATCTGTTAGTCCCGTTCAAGATCACTGAAGCTTTCTTT. Amino acid sequence: CASSQDLLVPFKITEAFF.

This clone came up once. This rearrangement joins TRBV30 to TRBJ1-2; tentative D call: TRBD1 (6 bases). The CDR3 totals 20 residues. The V end lost 3 bases, the J end lost 1 base, and 30 bases lay between the germline ends. Germline CDR1 reads GTSNPN; CDR2 reads SVGIG (reference sequence). This CDR3 is CAWSHLRWGTPSQLNYGYTF. The CDR3 nucleotides are TGTGCCTGGAGCCATTTACGGTGGGGGACACCTTCCCAACTTAACTATGGCTACACCTTC.

The rearrangement links TRBV7-9 to TRBJ1-1; the D is unclear. The CDR3 covers 13 residues. Trimming took 2 bases from V and 6 from J, leaving 10 bases between them. Germline V gene data show CDR1 as SEHNR and CDR2 as FQNEAQ (reference sequence). The CDR3 protein is CASSLLAQAEAFF. Here the CDR3 DNA reads TGTGCCAGCAGCTTACTCGCGCAGGCTGAAGCTTTCTTT.

V gene TRBV5-1 combines with J gene TRBJ1-4, with 8 bases matching TRBD1. The CDR3 covers 15 residues. The V gene end was trimmed by 0 bases and the J gene end by 7 bases; junction bases not matched to a gene: 5. Germline V gene lookup returns CDR1 SGHRS and CDR2 YFSETQ. The CDR3 reads CASSLGQGAGEKLFF. The CDR3 nucleotides are TGCGCCAGCAGCTTGGGGCAGGGGGCGGGTGAAAAACTGTTTTTT.

This clone was observed once. The chain has TRBV9 and TRBJ2-7, with D perhaps matching TRBD2 (6 bases). V lost 2 bases, J lost 2 bases, and 8 bases lay in between. Germline loops: CDR1 SGDLS, CDR2 YYNGEE. This CDR3 contains 13 residues. CDR3: CASSVEGTYEQYF. CDR3 DNA: TGTGCCAGCAGCGTGGAGGGAACCTACGAGCAGTACTTC.

The chain couples TRBV13 to TRBJ2-7; D might be TRBD1 (5 bases). Trimming removed 3 bases at V and 5 bases at J, with 11 bases between. Germline V lookup: CDR1 PRHDT, CDR2 FYEKMQ (reference sequence). This CDR3 has 13 amino acids. The CDR3 DNA is TGTGCCAGCAGCTTGTGGCAGGGAAACGAGCAGTACTTC. Translated: CASSLWQGNEQYF.

The J gene is TRBJ2-3, the V gene TRBV27, with D uncertain. The CDR3 is 15 residues long. Germline V lookup: CDR1 MNHEY, CDR2 SMNVEV (reference sequence). Trimming removed 8 bases at V and 1 base at J, with 16 bases between. DNA of the CDR3: TGTGCCAGCCTTAAACGGTTAGAGGGCACAGATACGCAGTATTTT. Translating gives CASLKRLEGTDTQYF.

The chain is built from TRBV11-3 and TRBJ2-7, with 7 bases fitting TRBD1. The CDR3 covers 15 residues. The J segment lost 2 bases and the V segment lost 4 bases, leaving 8 bases of the junction unmatched. Germline V gene lookup returns CDR1 SGHNT and CDR2 YENEEA. Written as DNA, the CDR3 is TGTGCCAGCAGCTCTGGACGGGGACAGACCTACGAGCAGTACTTC. Its translation is CASSSGRGQTYEQYF.

V gene TRBV15 combines with J gene TRBJ2-1, with TRBD2 as a possible D gene (6 bases). The CDR3 covers 16 residues. V lost 0 bases, J lost 6 bases, and 15 bases lay in between. Per the germline V gene, CDR1 is LNHNV and CDR2 is YYDKDF (reference sequence). CDR3 in DNA: TGTGCCACCAGCAGAGAGGGACTCCGATTGGGCAATGAGCAGTTCTTC. Its translation: CATSREGLRLGNEQFF. The full variable domain, its missing parts supplied by reference TRBV15 and TRBJ2-1, is DAMVIQNPRYQVTQFGKPVTLSCSQTLNHNVMYWYQQKSSQAPKLLFHYYDKDFNNEADTPDNFQSRRPNTSFCFLDIRSPGLGDTAMYLCATSREGLRLGNEQFFGPGTRLTVL.

The chain combines TRBV19 with TRBJ1-5; 8 bases match TRBD1. Looked up from germline, CDR1 is LNHDA and CDR2 is SQIVND (reference sequence). The CDR3 runs to 18 residues. V lost 4 bases, J lost 0 bases, and 11 bases stayed unmatched. The CDR3 loop reads CASSTTGQGRNSNQPQHF. The DNA of the CDR3 is TGTGCCAGTAGTACTACTGGACAGGGTAGGAATAGCAATCAGCCCCAGCATTTT.